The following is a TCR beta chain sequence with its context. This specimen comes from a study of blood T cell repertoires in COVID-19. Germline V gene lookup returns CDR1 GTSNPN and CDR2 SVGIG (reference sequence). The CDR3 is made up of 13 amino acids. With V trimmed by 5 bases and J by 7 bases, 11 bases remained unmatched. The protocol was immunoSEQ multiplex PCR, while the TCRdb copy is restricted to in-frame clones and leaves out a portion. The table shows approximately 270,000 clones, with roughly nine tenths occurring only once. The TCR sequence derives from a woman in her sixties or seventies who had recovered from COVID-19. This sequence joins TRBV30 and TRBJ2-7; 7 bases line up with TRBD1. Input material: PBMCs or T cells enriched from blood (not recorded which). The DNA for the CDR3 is TGTGCCTGGTTACAGGGGATAGTGGGGGAGCAGTACTTC. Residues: CAWLQGIVGEQYF.